This passage covers 13 T cell receptor beta chains from one sample sequenced in a study of OX40 agonist ivuxolimab in advanced cancers. Here immunoSEQ multiplex PCR was the method, and the copy in TCRdb shows in-frame clones only, minus some. The table has about 100,000 clones, approximately 90% seen once; the top ten hold around 0.16%. The sample was CD4+ or CD8+ T cells sorted from blood, taken in a trial of the OX40 agonist ivuxolimab. Every receptor here comes from an adult with an advanced solid tumor such as melanoma, head and neck, liver or kidney cancer.

The J gene is TRBJ2-5, the V gene TRBV4-2, with D perhaps given as TRBD1 or TRBD2 (5 bases each). Looked up from germline, CDR1 is LGHNA and CDR2 is YNFKEQ. The CDR3 consists of 15 residues. Between the trimmed V and J ends, which lost 0 bases and 2 bases, there was a span of 10 bases. This CDR3 reads CASSQEGTEQETQYF. Here the CDR3 DNA reads TGTGCCAGCAGCCAAGAAGGGACGGAGCAAGAGACCCAGTACTTC.

V gene TRBV18 combines with J gene TRBJ2-1, with TRBD1 matching 9 bases. The V segment lost 2 bases and the J segment 7 bases; nucleotides outside the gene matches: 3. Germline CDR1 KGHSH, CDR2 LQKENI. This CDR3 region has 14 residues. CDR3 amino acids: CASSPGTGLNEQFF. For the CDR3, the DNA is TGTGCCAGCTCACCAGGGACAGGGTTGAATGAGCAGTTCTTC. Supplemented by reference TRBV18 and TRBJ2-1, the full variable domain reads NAGVMQNPRHLVRRRGQEARLRCSPMKGHSHVYWYRQLPEEGLKFMVYLQKENIIDESGMPKERFSAEFPKEGPSILRIQQVVRGDSAAYFCASSPGTGLNEQFFGPGTRLTVL.

The rearrangement uses TRBV6-5 and TRBJ1-2; TRBD1 aligns across 8 bases. Germline CDR1 and CDR2: MNHEY and SVGAGI. V lost 5 bases and J lost 0; bases outside the gene matches: 5. There are 15 residues in the CDR3. The CDR3 here is CASSTTGVANYGYTF. The CDR3 nucleotides are TGTGCCAGCAGTACGACAGGGGTGGCTAACTATGGCTACACCTTC.

CDR3 loop: CASTVNRANTEAFF. Here the CDR3 DNA reads TGTGCCAGCACGGTGAACAGAGCGAACACTGAAGCTTTCTTT. This rearrangement joins TRBV2 to TRBJ1-1, with no clear D. Trimming cost V 7 bases and J 1 base, with 13 bases left between them. The V gene's germline CDR1 is SNHLY and CDR2 FYNNEI. The CDR3 is made up of 14 amino acids.

The chain links TRBV27 to TRBJ2-1; 7 bases map to TRBD2. This CDR3 contains 18 residues. Germline-derived CDR1 and CDR2 are MNHEY and SMNVEV (reference sequence). Unmatched junction bases numbered 17, after V lost 1 base and J lost 8 bases. Written as DNA, the CDR3 is TGTGCCAGCAGTTTATGGGCCTTTTTCGAGAAAGCGGGACATGAGCAGTTCTTC. This encodes CASSLWAFFEKAGHEQFF.

The J gene is TRBJ2-6, the V gene TRBV5-1, with no clear D. Trimming took off 3 bases at V and 0 bases at J, with 16 bases between the two ends. The CDR3 is 18 residues long. Germline CDR1 SGHRS, CDR2 YFSETQ. The CDR3 protein is CASSSFWTAVSGANVLTF. The CDR3, as DNA: TGCGCCAGCAGCTCCTTTTGGACGGCGGTCTCTGGGGCCAACGTCCTGACTTTC.

This sequence joins TRBV19 and TRBJ1-1; D might be TRBD1 (5 bases). CDR1 and CDR2 (germline): LNHDA, SQIVND (reference sequence). The CDR3 length is 16 residues. V lost 5 bases and J lost 1, with 17 bases in between. CDR3 DNA sequence: TGTGCCAGTAGTGGAAAGGTCGGGACTGGGAACACTGAAGCTTTCTTT. It yields the protein CASSGKVGTGNTEAFF.

The chain uses TRBV14 and TRBJ2-1; D ambiguous. V was clipped by 2 bases and J by 4 bases, with 12 bases between them. The CDR3 totals 15 residues. Per germline, CDR1 SGHDN and CDR2 FVKESK. The CDR3 loop is CASSQLLDEYNEQFF. The CDR3, as DNA: TGTGCCAGCAGCCAATTGCTGGACGAGTACAATGAGCAGTTCTTC.

V usage is TRBV9 and J usage is TRBJ1-1; D is ambiguous. Per the germline V gene, CDR1 is SGDLS and CDR2 is YYNGEE. The length of the CDR3 is 14 residues. V was shortened by 4 bases and J by 0 bases, with 10 bases between the two germline ends. CDR3 protein: CASSLTAMNTEAFF. As DNA, the CDR3 is TGTGCCAGCAGCTTGACCGCTATGAACACTGAAGCTTTCTTT.

The V and J genes are TRBV9 and TRBJ1-6; D is undetermined. CDR3 length equals 13 residues. Trimming removed 0 bases at V and 10 bases at J, with 8 bases between. Germline V gives CDR1 SGDLS, CDR2 YYNGEE. DNA of the CDR3: TGTGCCAGCAGCGTAGATATGGACTCACCCCTCCACTTT. Its protein product is CASSVDMDSPLHF.

Written as DNA, the CDR3 is TGTGCCAGTGGGGGGACGGGAAACACTGAAGCTTTCTTT. This translates into CASGGTGNTEAFF. This chain uses TRBV19 with TRBJ1-1, with a weak D call TRBD1 (5 bases). Trimming removed 8 bases from V and 2 bases from J, with 12 bases in between. This CDR3 comprises 13 residues. CDR1 and CDR2 (germline): LNHDA, SQIVND (reference sequence).

The CDR3 DNA sequence: TGTGCCAGCAGCCAAGGGGGCGCAGCAACTGGGGCCAACGTCCTGACTTTC. Translating it yields CASSQGGAATGANVLTF. The rearrangement joins TRBV5-4 to TRBJ2-6, with 7 nucleotides matching TRBD1. V was pared by 4 bases and J by 2 bases, with 9 bases of the junction left unmatched. The CDR3 is 17 residues long. CDR1 is SGHNT, CDR2 YYREEE, per germline (reference sequence).

This clone has only one observation. The V gene is TRBV2, the J gene TRBJ1-3; D gene ambiguous. CDR3 length: 16 residues. With 5 bases removed from V and 4 bases from J, the gap between germline ends came to 18 bases. Germline CDR1 is SNHLY and CDR2 is FYNNEI. The CDR3 spells CASSPEVFAVGNTIYF. CDR3 sequence (DNA): TGTGCCAGCAGTCCGGAGGTTTTCGCAGTCGGAAACACCATATATTTT.